The sequence of this T cell receptor beta chain was determined in a study of T-cell reconstitution after alpha-beta-depleted transplantation in children. There are 16 residues in the CDR3. The V segment lost 0 bases and the J segment 6 bases; nucleotides outside the gene matches: 8. Germline V gene sequence: CDR1 SQVTM, CDR2 ANQGSEA. Library preparation (for TCRbeta) was performed with unique molecular identifiers. TCRdb independently ran MiXCR on the PCR reads; one entry per CDR3 protein. This table has around 600,000 distinct CDR3 sequences, roughly 15% appearing once. The sample in question was PBMCs from the stem cell graft donor, obtained from the stem cell graft. The chain is built from TRBV29-1 and TRBJ2-2; TRBD1 aligns across 9 bases. This clonotype originated in a human donor who donated a stem cell graft to a child with acute myeloid leukemia. CDR3 DNA: TGCAGCGTTGAAGATGGGACAGGGAAGATCGCCGGGGAGCTGTTTTTT. Its translation: CSVEDGTGKIAGELFF.